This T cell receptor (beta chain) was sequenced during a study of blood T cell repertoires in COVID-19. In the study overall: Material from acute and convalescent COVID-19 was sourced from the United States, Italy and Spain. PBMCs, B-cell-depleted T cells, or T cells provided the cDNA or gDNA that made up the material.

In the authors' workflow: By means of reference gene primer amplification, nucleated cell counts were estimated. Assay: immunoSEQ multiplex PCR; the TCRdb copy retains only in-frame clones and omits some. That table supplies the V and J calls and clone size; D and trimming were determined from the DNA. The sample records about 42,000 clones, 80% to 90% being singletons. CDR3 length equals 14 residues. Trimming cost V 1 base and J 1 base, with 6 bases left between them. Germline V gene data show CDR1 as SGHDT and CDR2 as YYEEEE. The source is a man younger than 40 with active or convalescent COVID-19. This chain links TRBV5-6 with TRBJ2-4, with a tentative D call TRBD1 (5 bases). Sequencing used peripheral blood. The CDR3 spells CASSLWGAKNIQYF. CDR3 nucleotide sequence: TGTGCCAGCAGCTTGTGGGGCGCCAAAAACATTCAGTACTTC.